This TCR beta chain was sequenced in a study of graft-versus-host responses after intestinal transplantation (dated by TCRdb to 2020 to 2022). Context from the whole study: The transplants that recipients got were multivisceral, liver-intestinal, or isolated intestinal. All recipients received anti-thymocyte globulin induction followed by maintenance tacrolimus and steroids for roughly 3 years. After intestinal transplantation, graft-versus-host and host-versus-graft alloreactive T cell clones were followed in the graft, circulation and bone marrow using bulk TCR-beta CDR3 sequencing. To identify alloreactive clones, pre-transplant mixed lymphocyte reaction products were sequenced and then compared with unstimulated pre-transplant donor and recipient T cells. The cohort enrolled approximately 24 intestinal transplant recipients including one retransplant, and a few patients lacking pretransplant specimens were excluded. A peak of at least 4% donor T cells among recipient peripheral blood mononuclear cells was the definition used for donor T cell macrochimerism. Samples from a few later patients were sequenced in-house on an Illumina MiSeq with MiXCR processing rather than by the commercial service.

On this clone: The record has no base qualities; no much larger clone is one base away.

This specimen's time point label, interpreted: cells obtained before transplantation from donor or recipient. In mixed lymphocyte reactions, around 200,000 CFSE-labeled pre-transplant responders were plated with around 200,000 irradiated violet-dye-labeled stimulators and cultured for five to seven days. After the mixed lymphocyte reaction, proliferating CD3+CD4+CFSE-low and CD3+CD8+CFSE-low responder cells were FACS-sorted on a BD Influx sorter. Receptor amplification or capture employed the immunoSEQ multiplex PCR assay. For most patients, genomic DNA was isolated with the Qiagen DNeasy Blood and Tissue Kit and sent frozen to Adaptive Biotechnologies for TCR sequencing. Adaptive Biotechnologies carried out high-throughput TCR-beta CDR3 sequencing of genomic DNA for most patients. The paper's processing steps were these. Adaptive's ImmunoSEQ software supplied the TCR sequencing data for 15 to 20 patients, while MiXCR and VDJtools were used to process a few other patients. To correct CD4 versus CD8 sorting errors, sequences present in both subsets at a frequency ratio below 5:1 were removed. CDR3 nucleotide sequences shared between donor and recipient were removed because the origin of such sequences could not be assigned. To count as alloreactive, a clone needed at least 2-fold expansion over unstimulated cells and a minimum CFSE-low frequency of 0.002% (template counts) or 0.001% (read counts). A clone was considered mappable if detected in the sequenced pre-transplant spleen, lymph node, or MLR CFSE-low populations of the donor or recipient. Cumulative frequency of alloreactive clones was calculated as a percentage of all sequences weighted by copy number. Entries here come from immuneACCESS through TCRdb and include only in-frame sequences with V and J called. Some clones fail to appear in such tables; in the studies checked, an unresolved V gene covers under half of the shortfall, and the cause of the remainder is unknown. V and J calls and clone size are those listed in that table; D and trimming were worked out from the DNA. Across this sample there are about 11,000 clones, with roughly 30% seen only once. The top ten hold approximately 1.9% of the sample.

From the cysteine through the phenylalanine, the CDR3 covers 13 amino acids. Only the CDR3 DNA is retained, 39 bases long and in frame from the first base. Looking up the germline V gene (reference sequence) yields CDR1 PRHDT and CDR2 FYEKMQ. V was cut back by 0 bases and J by 3 bases, leaving a gap of 6 bases between them. The investigation overall reported the following: GvH clones were found in recipient bone marrow, and some of the GvH clones appeared earlier in ileal mucosa or blood, which is consistent with an intestinal mucosal origin. Early after transplant, declines in HvG clones were associated with peak levels of circulating GvH clones. The relatively low number and heterogeneity of intestinal transplant patients limited the conclusions. High GvH to HvG T cell clonal ratios were observed in the allografts of patients with donor T cell macrochimerism.

This chain joins TRBV13 to TRBJ2-7, with no confident D gene call. The sequences come from alloreactive CD4+ T cells from a mixed lymphocyte reaction culture, collected before transplantation. According to the study, the label for this sample's cell subset or site signals: CFSE-low proliferating T cells sorted from roughly 6-day pre-transplant mixed lymphocyte reaction (GvH or HvG direction). This receptor was obtained from a human patient who was an organ donor for intestinal transplantation. The CDR3 protein sequence reads: CASSLGPNYEQYF. The nucleotide sequence reads as follows: TGTGCCAGCAGCTTAGGCCCTAACTACGAGCAGTACTTC. Here the CDR3 is joined to the reference TRBV13 and TRBJ2-7 genes, and the full variable domain is: AAGVIQSPRHLIKEKRETATLKCYPIPRHDTVYWYQQGPGQDPQFLISFYEKMQSDKGSIPDRFSAQQFSDYHSELNMSSLELGDSALYFCASSLGPNYEQYFGPGTRLTVT.